This TCR beta chain was obtained from a study of cytomegalovirus exposure and HLA in healthy donors. Findings and caveats of the study: As a later analysis revealed, most CMV-associated TCR beta chains appeared HLA-restricted. The majority of TCR sequences were rare, yet some public TCRs appeared in many donors.

On this clone: What it recognizes is unknown.

Germline V lookup: CDR1 SGHTA, CDR2 FQGNSA. This CDR3 is 14 amino acids long. V lost 4 bases to trimming and J lost 6 bases; unmatched junction nucleotides: 8. 13 Jbeta primers and 60 Vbeta primers were used for the PCR. TCRdb's table, derived via immunoSEQ multiplex PCR, lists solely in-frame clones and lacks some. The sample records tens of thousands of clones, roughly 63% being singletons. As for the donors, each was a healthy bone marrow donor. Sequencing input: PBMCs. The gene calls are TRBV7-2 and TRBJ1-2; 7 bases match TRBD1. This receptor was identified in a woman in her 50s in good health and CMV-seropositive. The CDR3 loop reads CASSSRQGQNGYTF. Here the CDR3 DNA reads TGTGCCAGCAGCTCCCGACAGGGACAAAATGGCTACACCTTC.